This T cell receptor (beta chain) was profiled in a study of T cells after yellow fever vaccination. This clonotype has just a few counts. This CDR3 has 16 amino acids. In germline, CDR1 is DFQATT, CDR2 SNEGSKA (reference sequence). V lost 1 base to trimming and J lost 2 bases, with 18 bases between them. Making TCR cDNA involved 5'RACE template switching, which added UMIs and a universal primer site. TCRdb recomputed calls from the 5' RACE reads with MiXCR, one row per CDR3 protein. The sample lists some 500,000 distinct CDR3 sequences, about 13% occurring once. The chain uses TRBV20-1 and TRBJ2-7; maybe TRBD1 (5 bases). Sequencing was performed on PBMCs, taken on the day of the yellow fever booster vaccination. The sequence came from a man aged 25 to 40 who received the YFV17D yellow fever vaccine. The CDR3 protein is CSARAGLGTGTYEQYF. The CDR3 nucleotides read TGCAGTGCTAGAGCTGGATTGGGCACAGGCACCTACGAGCAGTACTTC.